This T cell receptor beta chain was sequenced for a study of T cell repertoires in ileal Crohn's disease. Looking at the study overall: The M0 sample came from the inflamed ileal portion of the resected specimen.

Trimming took 3 bases from V and 0 from J, leaving 17 bases between them. Germline CDR1 SGHRS, CDR2 YFSETQ. The CDR3 contains 17 residues. Sequenced by immunoSEQ multiplex PCR; TCRdb stores in-frame clones only, minus some. Of about 5,400 clones detected, 82% appear once; the ten largest clones hold less than 25%. Time point indicated: inflamed ileum from the surgical specimen. Adults with ileal or ileocolonic Crohn's disease and an indication for resection were eligible. The chain uses TRBV5-1 and TRBJ2-3, with D possibly TRBD1 on 6 matching bases. The receptor was isolated from an adult with Crohn's disease. The sequenced sample was ileal tissue. CDR3 residues: CASSSYPLGQSTDTQYF. The CDR3 nucleotides are TGCGCCAGCAGCTCTTACCCCCTTGGACAGAGCACAGATACGCAGTATTTT. The full variable domain, in which reference TRBV5-1 and TRBJ2-3 provide the parts outside the CDR3, is KAGVTQTPRYLIKTRGQQVTLSCSPISGHRSVSWYQQTPGQGLQFLFEYFSETQRNKGNFPGRFSGRQFSNSRSEMNVSTLELGDSALYLCASSSYPLGQSTDTQYFGPGTRLTVL.